This TCR beta chain was profiled in a study of T cell responses to AZD1222 COVID-19 vaccine. Clones were read by immunoSEQ multiplex PCR, and TCRdb kept only the in-frame ones, dropping some. The sample has around 160,000 clones; about 90% are singletons. CDR1 is SQVTM, CDR2 ANQGSEA, per germline. The CDR3 loop spans 13 amino acids. V lost 3 bases and J lost 4, with 12 bases in between. The sequencing used peripheral blood, collected 28 days after the second AZD1222 dose. The source of this sequence is an adult who received the AZD1222 COVID-19 vaccine. V and J are TRBV29-1 and TRBJ1-2; D call uncertain. This chain's CDR3 is CSVDKLFAYGYTF. The DNA of the CDR3 is TGCAGCGTTGATAAGCTTTTCGCCTATGGCTACACCTTC.